This TCR beta chain appears in the sequencing data of a study of naive and memory T cell subsets. Points from the study as a whole: Activation and differentiation may alter RNA-based TCR counts. Over 85% of naive TCR sequences appeared only once, unlike memory subsets.

In its sample, this clonotype was seen many times. What it binds is unknown. V gave up 3 bases and J gave up 0 bases, with 5 bases separating them. The germline V gene encodes CDR1 MNHEY and CDR2 SVGEGT. This CDR3 is 14 amino acids long. An equimolar mix of two oligonucleotides served as the beta constant-region primer for TRBC1 and TRBC2. The ligated cDNA underwent four PCR rounds using SP2 and nested alpha and beta constant-region primers. TCRdb re-derived calls from the UMI-ligation and nested PCR reads in MiXCR, one entry per CDR3 protein. Of tens of thousands of distinct CDR3 sequences listed, 7% to 7.5% are singletons.

Specimen: central memory CD4+ T cells from blood. This clonotype was sampled from a human donor in good health. The genes are TRBV6-2 or TRBV6-3 and TRBJ2-2, with unresolved D. The CDR3 spells CASSYLANTGELFF. The CDR3 DNA is TGTGCCAGCAGTTATTTGGCGAACACCGGGGAGCTGTTTTTT.